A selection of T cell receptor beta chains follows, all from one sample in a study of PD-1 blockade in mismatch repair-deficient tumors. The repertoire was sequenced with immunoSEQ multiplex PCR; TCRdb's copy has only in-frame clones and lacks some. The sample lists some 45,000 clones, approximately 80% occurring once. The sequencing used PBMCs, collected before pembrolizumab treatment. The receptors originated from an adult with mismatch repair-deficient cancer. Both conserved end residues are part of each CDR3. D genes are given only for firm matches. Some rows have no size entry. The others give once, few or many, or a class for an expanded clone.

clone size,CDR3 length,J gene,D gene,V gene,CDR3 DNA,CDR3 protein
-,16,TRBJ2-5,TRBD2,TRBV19,TGTGCCAGTAGTATAATAGCGGGAGAGAGCCAAGAGACCCAGTACTTC,CASSIIAGESQETQYF
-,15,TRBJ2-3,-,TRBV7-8,TGTGCCAGCAGCCCCGGGGCGGGCCGCACAGATACGCAGTATTTT,CASSPGAGRTDTQYF
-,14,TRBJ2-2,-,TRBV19,TGTGCCAGTAGTATTGAGGGGGGCACCGGGGAGCTGTTTTTT,CASSIEGGTGELFF
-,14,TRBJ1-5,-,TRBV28,TGTGCCAGCAGTCCGACGGTAAACAATCAGCCCCAGCATTTT,CASSPTVNNQPQHF
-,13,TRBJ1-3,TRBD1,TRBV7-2,TGTGCCAGCAGCAGGACAGGAGGAAACACCATATATTTT,CASSRTGGNTIYF
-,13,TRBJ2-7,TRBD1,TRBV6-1,TGTGCCAGCAGTCGGACAGGCTCCTACGAGCAGTACTTC,CASSRTGSYEQYF
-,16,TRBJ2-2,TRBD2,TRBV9,TGTGCCAGCAGCGTATCCCACGGGGGGGACACCGGGGAGCTGTTTTTT,CASSVSHGGDTGELFF
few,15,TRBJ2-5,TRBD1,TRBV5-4,TGTGCCAGCAGAAAAACAGGGGGCGCGGGGGAGACCCAGTACTTC,CASRKTGGAGETQYF
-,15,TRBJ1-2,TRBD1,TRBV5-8,TGTGCCAGCAGCCGAAACAGGGGACCTCACTATGGCTACACCTTC,CASSRNRGPHYGYTF
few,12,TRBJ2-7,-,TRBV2,TGTGCCAGCAGCCAGGGGATCGGGGAGCAGTACTTC,CASSQGIGEQYF
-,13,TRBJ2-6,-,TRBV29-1,TGCAGCGCGGCGGTGACTGGGGCCAACGTCCTGACTTTC,CSAAVTGANVLTF
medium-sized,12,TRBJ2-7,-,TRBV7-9,TGTGCCAGCAGCTTAGACTATTACGGTCAGTACTTC,CASSLDYYGQYF
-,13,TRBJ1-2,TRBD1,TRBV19,TGTGCCGCCCGGACAGGACAGGAGGGTGGCTACACCTTC,CAARTGQEGGYTF
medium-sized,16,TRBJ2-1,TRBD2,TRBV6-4,TGTGCCAGCAGTGACGAGCCTAGCGGGAGTTACAATGAGCAGTTCTTC,CASSDEPSGSYNEQFF
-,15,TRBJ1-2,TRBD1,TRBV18,TGTGCCAGCTCACCGAAGACAGGGGGACAATATGGCTACACCTTC,CASSPKTGGQYGYTF
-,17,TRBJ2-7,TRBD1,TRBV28,TGTGCCAGCAGTTTTCCTCCTTCGGGACAGGGGTTGAACGAGCAGTACTTC,CASSFPPSGQGLNEQYF
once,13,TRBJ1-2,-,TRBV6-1,TGTGCCAGCAGTGAACTGGAAAACTATGGCTACACCTTC,CASSELENYGYTF
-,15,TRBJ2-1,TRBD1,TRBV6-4,TGTGCCAGCAGTCTCGAGACAGGGGGGTACAATGAGCAGTTCTTC,CASSLETGGYNEQFF
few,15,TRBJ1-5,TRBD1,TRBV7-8,TGTGCCAGCAGCCAGGACGGGACAGCCTTTCAGCCCCAGCATTTT,CASSQDGTAFQPQHF
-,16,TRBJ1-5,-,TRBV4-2,TGTGCCAGCAGCCAAGATGGGGTAGGGAATAATCAGCCCCAGCATTTT,CASSQDGVGNNQPQHF
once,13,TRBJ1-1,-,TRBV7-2,TGTGCCAGCAGCTTAGTAACGGACACTGAAGCTTTCTTT,CASSLVTDTEAFF
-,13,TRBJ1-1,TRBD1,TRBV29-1,TGCAGCGCACGGGACAGGGGTGACACTGAAGCTTTCTTT,CSARDRGDTEAFF
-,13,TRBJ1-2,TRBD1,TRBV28,TGTGCCAGCAGTCCGACAGGGGCCTATGGCTACACCTTC,CASSPTGAYGYTF
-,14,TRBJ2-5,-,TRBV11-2,TGTGCCAGCAGCTTAGGAGTCTTAGGGGAGACCCAGTACTTC,CASSLGVLGETQYF
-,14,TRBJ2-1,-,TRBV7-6,TGTGCCAGCAGCTTTGCATCTTGGGACAATGAGCAGTTCTTC,CASSFASWDNEQFF
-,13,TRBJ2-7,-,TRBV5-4,TGTGCCAGCAGCTTTGACGGCCACTACGAGCAGTACTTC,CASSFDGHYEQYF
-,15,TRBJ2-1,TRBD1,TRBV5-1,TGCGCCAGCAGCTCGGGACAGGGGGCCTACAATGAGCAGTTCTTC,CASSSGQGAYNEQFF
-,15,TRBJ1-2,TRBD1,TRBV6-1,TGTGCCAGCAGTGAGAAGACAGGGACTAACTATGGCTACACCTTC,CASSEKTGTNYGYTF
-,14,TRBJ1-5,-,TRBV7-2,TGTGCCAGCAGCCCACCGGGAGGCAATCAGCCCCAGCATTTT,CASSPPGGNQPQHF
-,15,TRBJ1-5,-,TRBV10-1,TGCGCCAGCAGGGGCCCGGGCGGCGGCGTGGACCCCCAGCATTTT,CASRGPGGGVDPQHF
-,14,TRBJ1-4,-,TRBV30,TGTGCCTGGGAGGATTGGACGTCGGGCGAAAAACTGTTTTTT,CAWEDWTSGEKLFF
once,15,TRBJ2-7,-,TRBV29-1,TGCAGCGTTGGGCCGTCGGGGACGAAGACCTACGAGCAGTACTTC,CSVGPSGTKTYEQYF
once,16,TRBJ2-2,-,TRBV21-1,TGTGCCAGCAGCAAGGGGGCTAGCGGGAGCGCCGGGGAGCTGTTTTTT,CASSKGASGSAGELFF
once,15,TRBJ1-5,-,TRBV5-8,TGTGCCAGCAGCCCGGGGGCGGTCACCAATCAGCCCCAGCATTTT,CASSPGAVTNQPQHF
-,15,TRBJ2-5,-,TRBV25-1,TGTGCCAGCAGTGAATACAACTCGGCGAAGGCGACCCAGTACTTC,CASSEYNSAKATQYF
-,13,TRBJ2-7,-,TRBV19,TGTGCCAGCTCCCGGGACACTCCCTACGAGCAGTACTTC,CASSRDTPYEQYF
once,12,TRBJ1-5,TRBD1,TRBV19,TGTGCCAGTAGTATCAGGGGGCAGCCCCAGCATTTT,CASSIRGQPQHF
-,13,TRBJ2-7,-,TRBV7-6,TGTGCCAGCAGCTTACGCGGACGGGACGAGCAGTACTTC,CASSLRGRDEQYF
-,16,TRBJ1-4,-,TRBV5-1,TGCGCCAGCAGCTTTGGCCCGGCAGGTCTAAATGAAAAACTGTTTTTT,CASSFGPAGLNEKLFF
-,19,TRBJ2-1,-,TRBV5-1,TGCGCCAGCAGCGGCGGGATTCATCGCCCGAGAACATCCTACAATGAGCAGTTCTTC,CASSGGIHRPRTSYNEQFF
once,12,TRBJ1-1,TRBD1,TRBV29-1,TGCAGCGGCACACAGGGGGCCGCTGAAGCTTTCTTT,CSGTQGAAEAFF
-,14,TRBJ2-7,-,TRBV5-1,TGCGCCAGCAGCGAGGACATTTTTCCCTACGAGCAGTACTTC,CASSEDIFPYEQYF
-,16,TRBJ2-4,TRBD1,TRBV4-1,TGCGCCAGCAGCCAATTCGGACAGGGGGCAGGAAACATTCAGTACTTC,CASSQFGQGAGNIQYF
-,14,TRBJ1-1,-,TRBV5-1,TGCGCCAGCAGTAAAGGGACCACCGAATCTGAAGCTTTCTTT,CASSKGTTESEAFF
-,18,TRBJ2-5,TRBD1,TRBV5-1,TGCGCCAGCAGCTTGGAAGTTTGGGACAGGGGGCGAATAGAGACCCAGTACTTC,CASSLEVWDRGRIETQYF
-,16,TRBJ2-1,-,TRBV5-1,TGCGCCAGCAGCTTGGAACTGGGGTCCACCTACAATGAGCAGTTCTTC,CASSLELGSTYNEQFF
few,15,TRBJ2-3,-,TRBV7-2,TGTGCCAGCAGCTTAGCGAACCTGAACACAGATACGCAGTATTTT,CASSLANLNTDTQYF
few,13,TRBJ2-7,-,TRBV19,TGTGCCAGTAGTATGCAGGGGACCTACGAGCAGTACTTC,CASSMQGTYEQYF
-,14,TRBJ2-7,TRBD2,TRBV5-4,TGTGCCAGCAGCAACGGGGGGACCCGTCTCGAGCAGTACTTC,CASSNGGTRLEQYF
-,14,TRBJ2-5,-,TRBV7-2,TGTGCCAGCAGCCTTATAGGAGGGTTGGAGACCCAGTACTTC,CASSLIGGLETQYF